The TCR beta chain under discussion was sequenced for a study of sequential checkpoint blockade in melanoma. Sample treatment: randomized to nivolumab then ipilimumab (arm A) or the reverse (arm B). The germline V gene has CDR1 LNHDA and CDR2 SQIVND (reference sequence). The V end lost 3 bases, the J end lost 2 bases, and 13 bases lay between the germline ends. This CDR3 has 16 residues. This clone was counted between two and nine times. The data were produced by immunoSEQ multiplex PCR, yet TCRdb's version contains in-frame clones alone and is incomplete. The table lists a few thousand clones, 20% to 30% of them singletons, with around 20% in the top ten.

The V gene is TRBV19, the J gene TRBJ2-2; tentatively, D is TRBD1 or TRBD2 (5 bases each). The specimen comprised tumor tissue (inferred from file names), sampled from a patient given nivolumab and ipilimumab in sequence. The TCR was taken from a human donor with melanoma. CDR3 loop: CASSISGTINTGELFF. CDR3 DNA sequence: TGTGCCAGTAGTATCTCAGGGACGATAAACACCGGGGAGCTGTTTTTT.